The T cell receptor beta chain described here comes from a study of cytomegalovirus exposure and HLA in healthy donors. The CDR3 loop spans 15 amino acids. In germline, CDR1 is LNHDA, CDR2 SQIVND (reference sequence). With 4 bases removed from V and 0 bases from J, the gap between germline ends came to 10 bases. In the PCR, 60 Vbeta and 13 Jbeta primers were used. Measured with immunoSEQ multiplex PCR; TCRdb has only the in-frame clones, and not every one. The table records 83,000 or so clones, roughly 79% of them present only once. This clonotype originated in a woman in her 30s in good health and CMV-seronegative. Source material: PBMCs. This rearrangement joins TRBV19 to TRBJ1-3; D might be TRBD1 (6 bases). This chain's CDR3 is CASSTKTGSGNTIYF. The CDR3 bases are TGTGCCAGTAGTACCAAGACAGGCTCTGGAAACACCATATATTTT.